This T cell receptor beta chain was documented in a study of human T cells and chemical hapten exposure. Specified time point: patch test 3, about 24 weeks after DPC sensitization. Treatment: therapeutic diphenylcyclopropenone sensitization with weekly scalp DPC. Total RNA extraction was carried out from unfractionated whole blood. Points from the study as a whole: Relative to controls, expanded TCRs formed significantly more large CDR3 similarity clusters.

CDR3 length: 17 amino acids. The germline V gene encodes CDR1 DFQATT and CDR2 SNEGSKA (reference sequence). V was cut by 6 bases and J by 0 bases, with 18 bases left in between. From the RACE reads, TCRdb called clonotypes with MiXCR, one entry per CDR3 protein. The sample shows 210,000 or so distinct CDR3 sequences, 24% of them seen only once. In the case of this clonotype: Its antigen remains unidentified.

The genes are TRBV20-1 and TRBJ2-6; D remains unclear. The sequence was collected from a woman between 40 and 55 years old with alopecia areata. Some clones in this sample may be carry-over from other donors' samples. This specimen was whole blood, taken in connection with sensitization to the hapten diphenylcyclopropenone (DPC). CDR3 sequence (DNA): TGCAGTGCCCTGTTTGCGACCCCCTCCTCTGGGGCCAACGTCCTGACTTTC. Translation gives CSALFATPSSGANVLTF.